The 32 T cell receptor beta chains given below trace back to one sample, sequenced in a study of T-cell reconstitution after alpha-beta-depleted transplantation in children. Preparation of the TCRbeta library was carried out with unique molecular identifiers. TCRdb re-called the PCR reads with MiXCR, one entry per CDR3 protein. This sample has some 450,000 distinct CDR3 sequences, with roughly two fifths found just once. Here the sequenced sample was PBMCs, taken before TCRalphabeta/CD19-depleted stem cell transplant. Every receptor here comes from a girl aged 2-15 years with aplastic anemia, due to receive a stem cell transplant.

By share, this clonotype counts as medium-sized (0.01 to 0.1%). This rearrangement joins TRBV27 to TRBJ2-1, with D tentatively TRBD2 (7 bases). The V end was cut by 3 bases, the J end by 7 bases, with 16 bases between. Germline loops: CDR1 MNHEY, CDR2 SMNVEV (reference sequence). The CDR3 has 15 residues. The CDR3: CASSLGGRRGNEQFF. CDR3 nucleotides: TGTGCCAGCAGTTTGGGGGGGAGGAGGGGGAATGAGCAGTTCTTC.

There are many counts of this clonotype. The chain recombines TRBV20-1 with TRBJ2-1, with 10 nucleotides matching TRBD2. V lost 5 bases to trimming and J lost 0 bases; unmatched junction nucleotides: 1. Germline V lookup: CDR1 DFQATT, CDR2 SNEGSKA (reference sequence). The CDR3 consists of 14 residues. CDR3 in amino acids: CSAGLAVSYNEQFF. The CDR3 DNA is TGCAGTGCTGGACTAGCGGTCTCCTACAATGAGCAGTTCTTC.

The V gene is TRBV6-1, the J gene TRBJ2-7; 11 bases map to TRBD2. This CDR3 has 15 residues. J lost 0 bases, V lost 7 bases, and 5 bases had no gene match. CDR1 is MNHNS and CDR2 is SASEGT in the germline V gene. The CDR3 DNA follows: TGTGCCAGCATCGGAACTAGCGGGAGCTCCTACGAGCAGTACTTC. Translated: CASIGTSGSSYEQYF.

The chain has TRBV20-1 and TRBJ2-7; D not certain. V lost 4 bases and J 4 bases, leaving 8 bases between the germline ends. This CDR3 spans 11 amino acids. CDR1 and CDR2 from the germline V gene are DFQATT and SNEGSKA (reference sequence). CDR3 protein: CSAISGYEQYF. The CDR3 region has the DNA TGCAGTGCTATCTCCGGATACGAGCAGTACTTC.

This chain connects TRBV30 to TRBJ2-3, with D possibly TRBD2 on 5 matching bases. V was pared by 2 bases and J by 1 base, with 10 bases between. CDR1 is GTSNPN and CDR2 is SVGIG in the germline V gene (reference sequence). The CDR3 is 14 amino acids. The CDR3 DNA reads TGTGCCTGGAGTATCCTAGCTGGCACAGATACGCAGTATTTT. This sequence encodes CAWSILAGTDTQYF.

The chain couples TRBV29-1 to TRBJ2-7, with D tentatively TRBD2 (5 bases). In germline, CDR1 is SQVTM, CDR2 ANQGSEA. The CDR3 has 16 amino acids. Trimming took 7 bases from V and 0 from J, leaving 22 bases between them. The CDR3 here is CSALASDGKSSYEQYF. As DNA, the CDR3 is TGCAGCGCCTTGGCCAGCGACGGGAAGAGCTCCTACGAGCAGTACTTC.

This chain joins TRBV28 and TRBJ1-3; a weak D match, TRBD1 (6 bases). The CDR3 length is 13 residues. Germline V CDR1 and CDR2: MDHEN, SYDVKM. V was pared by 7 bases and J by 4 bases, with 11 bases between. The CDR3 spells CASTGAPGNTIYF. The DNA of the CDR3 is TGTGCCAGCACAGGGGCGCCCGGAAACACCATATATTTT.

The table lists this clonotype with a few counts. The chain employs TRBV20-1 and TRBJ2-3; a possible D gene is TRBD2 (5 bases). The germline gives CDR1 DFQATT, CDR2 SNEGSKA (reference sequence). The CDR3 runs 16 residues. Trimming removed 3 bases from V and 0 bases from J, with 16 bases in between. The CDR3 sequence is CSARPTTGGSTDTQYF. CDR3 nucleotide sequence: TGCAGTGCTAGGCCGACCACTGGCGGGAGCACAGATACGCAGTATTTT.

CDR3 protein: CASSLKSAGVPRLETQYF. The CDR3 DNA is TGTGCCAGCAGCTTAAAGTCGGCGGGGGTCCCCCGATTGGAGACCCAGTACTTC. This chain uses TRBV7-6 with TRBJ2-5, with TRBD2 matching over 7 bases. From germline, CDR1 is SGHVS and CDR2 FNYEAQ. With V trimmed by 2 bases and J by 5 bases, 17 bases remained unmatched. CDR3 length: 18 amino acids.

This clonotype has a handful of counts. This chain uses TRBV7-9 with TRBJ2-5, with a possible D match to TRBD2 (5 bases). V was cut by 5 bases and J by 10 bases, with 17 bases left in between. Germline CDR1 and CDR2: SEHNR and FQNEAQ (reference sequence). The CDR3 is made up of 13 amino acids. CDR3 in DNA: TGTGCCAGCAGCACGACTCGATCCGGGGACCAGTACTTC. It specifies CASSTTRSGDQYF.

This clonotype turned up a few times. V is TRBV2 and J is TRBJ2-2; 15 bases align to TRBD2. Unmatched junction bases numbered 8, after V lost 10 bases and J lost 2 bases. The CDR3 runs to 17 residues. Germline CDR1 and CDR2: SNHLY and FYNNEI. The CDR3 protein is CATWTSGRALNTGELFF. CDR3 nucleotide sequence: TGTGCCACCTGGACTAGCGGGAGGGCCCTCAACACCGGGGAGCTGTTTTTT.

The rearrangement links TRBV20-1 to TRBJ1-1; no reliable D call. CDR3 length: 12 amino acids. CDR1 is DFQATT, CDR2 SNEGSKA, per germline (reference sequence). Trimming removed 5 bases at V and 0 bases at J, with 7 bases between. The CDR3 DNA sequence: TGCAGTGCTGCTACAGTGAACACTGAAGCTTTCTTT. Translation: CSAATVNTEAFF.

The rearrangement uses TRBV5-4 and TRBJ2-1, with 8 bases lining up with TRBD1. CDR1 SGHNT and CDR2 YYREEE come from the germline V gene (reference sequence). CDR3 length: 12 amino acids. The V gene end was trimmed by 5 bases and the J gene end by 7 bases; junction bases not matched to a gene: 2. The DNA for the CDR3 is TGTGCCAGCAGAGGACAGGGAAATGAGCAGTTCTTC. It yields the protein CASRGQGNEQFF. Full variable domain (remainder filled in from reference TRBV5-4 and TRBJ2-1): ETGVTQSPTHLIKTRGQQVTLRCSSQSGHNTVSWYQQALGQGPQFIFQYYREEENGRGNFPPRFSGLQFPNYSSELNVNALELDDSALYLCASRGQGNEQFFGPGTRLTVL.

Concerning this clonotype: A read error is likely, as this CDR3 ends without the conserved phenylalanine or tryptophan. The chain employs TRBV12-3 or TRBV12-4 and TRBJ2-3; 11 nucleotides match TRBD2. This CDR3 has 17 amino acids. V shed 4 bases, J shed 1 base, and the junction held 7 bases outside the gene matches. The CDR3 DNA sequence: TGTGCCAGCAGTTACACTAGCGGGAGCCGGGGCACAGATACGCAGTATTAT. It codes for CASSYTSGSRGTDTQYY.

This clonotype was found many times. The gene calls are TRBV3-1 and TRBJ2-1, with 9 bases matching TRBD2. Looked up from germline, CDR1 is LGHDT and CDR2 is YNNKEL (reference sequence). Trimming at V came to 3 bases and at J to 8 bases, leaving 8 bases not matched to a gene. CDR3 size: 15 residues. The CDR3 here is CASSHGLAGRYEQFF. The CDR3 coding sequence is TGTGCCAGCAGCCATGGGCTAGCGGGAAGGTATGAGCAGTTCTTC.

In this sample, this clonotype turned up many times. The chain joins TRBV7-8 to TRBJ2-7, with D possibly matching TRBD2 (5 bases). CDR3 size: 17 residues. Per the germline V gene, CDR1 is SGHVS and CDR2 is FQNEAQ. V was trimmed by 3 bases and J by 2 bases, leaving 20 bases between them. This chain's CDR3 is CASSLRSVTTRPYEQYF. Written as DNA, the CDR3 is TGTGCCAGCAGCTTGAGGTCGGTGACTACCCGCCCCTACGAGCAGTACTTC.

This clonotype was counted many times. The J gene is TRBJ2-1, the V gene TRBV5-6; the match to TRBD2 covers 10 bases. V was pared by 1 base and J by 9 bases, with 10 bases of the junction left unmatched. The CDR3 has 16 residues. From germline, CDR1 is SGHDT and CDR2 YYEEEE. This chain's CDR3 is CASSLWASGSRSEQFF. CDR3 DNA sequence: TGTGCCAGCAGCTTGTGGGCTAGCGGGAGTAGGAGTGAGCAGTTCTTC.

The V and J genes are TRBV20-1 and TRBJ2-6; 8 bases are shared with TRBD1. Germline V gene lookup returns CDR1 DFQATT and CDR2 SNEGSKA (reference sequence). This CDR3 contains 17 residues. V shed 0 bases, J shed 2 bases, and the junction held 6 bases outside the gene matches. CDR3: CSAREETGVTGANVLTF. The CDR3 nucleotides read TGCAGTGCTAGAGAAGAGACAGGGGTAACTGGGGCCAACGTCCTGACTTTC.

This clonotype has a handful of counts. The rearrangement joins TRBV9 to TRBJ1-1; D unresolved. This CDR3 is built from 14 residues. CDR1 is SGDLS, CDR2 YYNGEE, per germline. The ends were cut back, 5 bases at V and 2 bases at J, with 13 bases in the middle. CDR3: CASRPGWGNTEAFF. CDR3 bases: TGTGCCAGCAGGCCGGGGTGGGGAAACACTGAAGCTTTCTTT. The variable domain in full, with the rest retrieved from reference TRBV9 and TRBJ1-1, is DSGVTQTPKHLITATGQRVTLRCSPRSGDLSVYWYQQSLDQGLQFLIQYYNGEERAKGNILERFSAQQFPDLHSELNLSSLELGDSALYFCASRPGWGNTEAFFGQGTRLTVV.

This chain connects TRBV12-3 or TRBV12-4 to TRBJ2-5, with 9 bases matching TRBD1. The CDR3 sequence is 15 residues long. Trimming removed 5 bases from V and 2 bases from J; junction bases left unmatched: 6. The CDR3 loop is CASSQGQGGQETQYF. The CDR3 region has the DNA TGTGCCAGCAGTCAGGGACAGGGAGGGCAAGAGACCCAGTACTTC.

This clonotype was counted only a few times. The CDR3 nucleotides are TGCAGTGCTAGAGATGGTACGACCTACGAGCAGTACTTC. Protein sequence: CSARDGTTYEQYF. The rearrangement uses TRBV20-1 and TRBJ2-7; D uncertain. Deletions cut 0 bases from V and 2 bases from J, with 8 bases between. The length of the CDR3 is 13 residues. Per the germline V gene, CDR1 is DFQATT and CDR2 is SNEGSKA (reference sequence).

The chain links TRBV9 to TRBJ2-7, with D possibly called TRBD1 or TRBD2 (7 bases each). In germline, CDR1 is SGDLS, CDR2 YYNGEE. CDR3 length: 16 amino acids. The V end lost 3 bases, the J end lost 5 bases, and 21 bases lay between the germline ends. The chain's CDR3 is CASSGSRGEGAHEQYF. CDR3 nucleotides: TGTGCCAGCAGCGGTAGTAGGGGGGAGGGGGCCCACGAGCAGTACTTC.

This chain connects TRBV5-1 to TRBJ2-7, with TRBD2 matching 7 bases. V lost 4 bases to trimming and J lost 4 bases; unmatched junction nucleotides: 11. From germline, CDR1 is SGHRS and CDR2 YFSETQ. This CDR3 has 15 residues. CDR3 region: CASSPGGRGIYEQYF. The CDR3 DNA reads TGCGCCAGCAGCCCCGGCGGGCGGGGGATTTACGAGCAGTACTTC.

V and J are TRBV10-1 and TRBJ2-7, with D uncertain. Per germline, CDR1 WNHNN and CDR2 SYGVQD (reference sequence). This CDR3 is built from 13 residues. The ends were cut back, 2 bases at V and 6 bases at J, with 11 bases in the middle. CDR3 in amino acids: CASSEGGRREQYF. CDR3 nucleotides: TGCGCCAGCAGTGAGGGTGGCAGGCGCGAGCAGTACTTC.

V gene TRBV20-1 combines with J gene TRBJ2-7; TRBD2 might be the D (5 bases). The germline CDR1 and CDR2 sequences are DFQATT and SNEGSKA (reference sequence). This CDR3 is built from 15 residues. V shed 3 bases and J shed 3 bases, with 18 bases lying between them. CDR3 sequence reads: CSASVPRGLFYEQYF. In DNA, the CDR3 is TGCAGTGCTAGTGTCCCACGGGGATTATTCTACGAGCAGTACTTC.

The CDR3 coding sequence is TGTGCCAGTTCTGTCTTTGGGACAGGGGAAAAGTACGAGCAGTACTTC. The encoded protein is CASSVFGTGEKYEQYF. J is TRBJ2-7 and V is TRBV19; 10 bases match TRBD1. There are 16 residues in the CDR3. The J segment lost 4 bases and the V segment lost 8 bases, leaving 14 bases of the junction unmatched. Germline assignment: CDR1 LNHDA and CDR2 SQIVND (reference sequence).

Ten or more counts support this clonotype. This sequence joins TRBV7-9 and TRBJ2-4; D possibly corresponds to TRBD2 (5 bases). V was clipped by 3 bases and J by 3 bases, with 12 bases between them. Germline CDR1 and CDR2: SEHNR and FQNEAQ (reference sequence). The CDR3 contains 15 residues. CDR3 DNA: TGTGCCAGCAGCTTTAGCGAATTGGGCAAAAACATTCAGTACTTC. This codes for CASSFSELGKNIQYF.

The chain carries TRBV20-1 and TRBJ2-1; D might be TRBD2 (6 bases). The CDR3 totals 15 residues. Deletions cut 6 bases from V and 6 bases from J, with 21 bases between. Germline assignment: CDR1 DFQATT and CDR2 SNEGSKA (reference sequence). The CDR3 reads CSAPTRGNPSNEQFF. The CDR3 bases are TGCAGTGCCCCTACCCGGGGGAACCCTTCCAATGAGCAGTTCTTC.

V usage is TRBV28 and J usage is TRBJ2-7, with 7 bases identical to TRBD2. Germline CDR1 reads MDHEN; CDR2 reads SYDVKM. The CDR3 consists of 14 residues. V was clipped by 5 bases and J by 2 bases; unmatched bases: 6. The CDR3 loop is CASSPAGPTYEQYF. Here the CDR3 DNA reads TGTGCCAGCAGTCCAGCGGGACCCACCTACGAGCAGTACTTC. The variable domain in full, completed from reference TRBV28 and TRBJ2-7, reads DVKVTQSSRYLVKRTGEKVFLECVQDMDHENMFWYRQDPGLGLRLIYFSYDVKMKEKGDIPEGYSVSREKKERFSLILESASTNQTSMYLCASSPAGPTYEQYFGPGTRLTVT.

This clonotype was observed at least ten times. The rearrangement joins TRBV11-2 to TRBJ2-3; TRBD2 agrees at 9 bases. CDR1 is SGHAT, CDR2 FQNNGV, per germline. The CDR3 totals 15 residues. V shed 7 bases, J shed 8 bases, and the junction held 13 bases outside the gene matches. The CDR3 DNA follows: TGTGCCAGCAACCAGAGGGGACTAGCTCCCGCTACGCAGTATTTT. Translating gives CASNQRGLAPATQYF.

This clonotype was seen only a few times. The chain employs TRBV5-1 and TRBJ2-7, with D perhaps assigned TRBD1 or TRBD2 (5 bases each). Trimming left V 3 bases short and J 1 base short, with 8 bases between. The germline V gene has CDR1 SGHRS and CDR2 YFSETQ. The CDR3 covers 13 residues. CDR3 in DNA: TGCGCCAGCAGCTGGGACCGGTCCTACGAGCAGTACTTC. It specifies CASSWDRSYEQYF.

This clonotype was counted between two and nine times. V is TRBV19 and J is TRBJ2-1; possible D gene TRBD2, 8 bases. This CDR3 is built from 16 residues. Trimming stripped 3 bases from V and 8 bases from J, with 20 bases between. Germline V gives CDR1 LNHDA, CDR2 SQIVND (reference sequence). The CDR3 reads CASSIGQTGTRDEQFF. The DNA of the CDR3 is TGTGCCAGTAGTATCGGGCAGACAGGGACTAGAGATGAGCAGTTCTTC. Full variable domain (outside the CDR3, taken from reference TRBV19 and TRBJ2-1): DGGITQSPKYLFRKEGQNVTLSCEQNLNHDAMYWYRQDPGQGLRLIYYSQIVNDFQKGDIAEGYSVSREKKESFPLTVTSAQKNPTAFYLCASSIGQTGTRDEQFFGPGTRLTVL.